The sample holds a few counts of the clone carrying this T cell receptor beta chain. The CDR3 is made up of 14 amino acids. Trimming removed 1 base from V and 5 bases from J, with 11 bases in between. Germline lookup yields CDR1 MGHRA and CDR2 YSYEKL. Data came from immunoSEQ multiplex PCR; TCRdb stores just in-frame clones and leaves some out. The data show 78,000 or so clones, 70% to 90% seen once. This record belongs to a study of OX40 agonist ivuxolimab in advanced cancers. The chain employs TRBV4-1 and TRBJ1-2; TRBD1 is a possible D gene (5 bases). The sequencing used CD4+ or CD8+ T cells sorted from blood, collected in a trial of the OX40 agonist ivuxolimab. The clonotype originates from an adult with an advanced solid tumor such as melanoma, head and neck, liver or kidney cancer. The CDR3 loop reads CASSQGDGTYGYTF. CDR3 nucleotide sequence: TGCGCCAGCAGCCAAGGGGACGGAACTTATGGCTACACCTTC.